The next 30 T cell receptor beta chains were all read from a single sample in a study of long-term antiretroviral therapy in people with HIV (dated by TCRdb to the early 2020s). The immunoSEQ hsTCRB v3.0 assay was used at survey level resolution to sequence the TRB variable region. TCRdb provides this immuneACCESS table in a form limited to in-frame rearrangements. Some clones are lacking; in checked studies, under half of them reflect an unresolved V gene, and why the rest are absent is not known. Within this sample are 9,000 to 10,000 clones, with 70% to 90% of them counted one time only. The ten largest clones capture about a sixth of the sample. Sequences were derived from unsorted PBMCs, sampled 0.7 years after starting antiretroviral therapy. All receptors derive from a man in his forties with HIV.

The sample holds a few counts of this clone. The gene calls are TRBV5-6 and TRBJ2-2, with 8 bases aligning to TRBD2. From germline, CDR1 is SGHDT and CDR2 YYEEEE. This CDR3 spans 16 amino acids. Trimming took 0 bases from V and 0 from J; bases not matched to a gene: 1. The CDR3, as DNA: TGTGCCAGCAGCTTGGCGGGACTAGCGAACACCGGGGAGCTGTTTTTT. Translation: CASSLAGLANTGELFF.

V gene TRBV11-2 combines with J gene TRBJ2-7; no firm D call. Deletions cut 0 bases from V and 4 bases from J, with 13 bases between. Germline-derived CDR1 and CDR2 are SGHAT and FQNNGV. CDR3 size: 15 residues. CDR3 protein: CASSLEWTESYEQYF. The CDR3 coding sequence is TGTGCCAGCAGCTTAGAATGGACGGAGTCGTACGAGCAGTACTTC. The whole variable domain, remainder taken from reference TRBV11-2 and TRBJ2-7, is EAGVAQSPRYKIIEKRQSVAFWCNPISGHATLYWYQQILGQGPKLLIQFQNNGVVDDSQLPKDRFSAERLKGVDSTLKIQPAKLEDSAVYLCASSLEWTESYEQYFGPGTRLTVT.

The rearrangement links TRBV7-2 to TRBJ1-5, with 7 bases that match TRBD1. J was trimmed by 5 bases and V by 1 base; bases with no gene match: 8. The length of the CDR3 is 16 residues. Germline CDR1 and CDR2: SGHTA and FQGNSA. Here the CDR3 reads CASSLEGRGTYQPQHF. The CDR3 region has the DNA TGTGCCAGCAGCTTAGAGGGCAGGGGGACCTATCAGCCCCAGCATTTT.

The chain uses TRBV18 and TRBJ2-6; 9 bases fit TRBD1. With 4 bases clipped from V and 4 bases from J, the junction kept 2 bases outside the gene matches. Germline V CDR1 and CDR2: KGHSH, LQKENI. This CDR3 contains 15 residues. Here the CDR3 DNA reads TGTGCCAGCTCACGACAGGGGGTCGGGGCCAACGTCCTGACTTTC. It specifies CASSRQGVGANVLTF.

The chain links TRBV4-3 to TRBJ1-4; a weak D match, TRBD1 (5 bases). V lost 0 bases, J lost 8 bases, and 19 bases lay in between. CDR1 and CDR2 from the germline V gene are LGHNA and YSLEER. The CDR3 contains 17 residues. CDR3 region: CASSQDRQIGKGEKLFF. The CDR3 coding sequence is TGCGCCAGCAGCCAAGATCGACAGATAGGAAAAGGCGAAAAACTGTTTTTT.

This chain uses TRBV5-5 with TRBJ1-4, with TRBD1 matching over 7 bases. The CDR3 spans 18 residues. The J segment lost 6 bases and the V segment lost 4 bases, leaving 18 bases of the junction unmatched. From germline, CDR1 is SGHKS and CDR2 YYEKEE (reference sequence). The CDR3 reads CASSPIGGPRQGDEKLFF. In DNA form, the CDR3 reads TGTGCCAGCAGCCCAATTGGCGGCCCCAGACAGGGCGATGAAAAACTGTTTTTT.

CDR3 residues: CASSVSGTGNNEKLFF. The DNA of the CDR3 is TGTGCCAGCAGCGTAAGTGGGACAGGCAATAATGAAAAACTGTTTTTT. The V gene is TRBV9, the J gene TRBJ1-4; 8 nucleotides agree with TRBD1. The trim removed 1 base at V and 4 bases at J, leaving 6 bases unmatched. The CDR3 spans 16 residues. Germline loops: CDR1 SGDLS, CDR2 YYNGEE.

This chain links TRBV18 with TRBJ2-5; tentatively, D is TRBD2 (5 bases). The germline V gene encodes CDR1 KGHSH and CDR2 LQKENI. V was shortened by 2 bases and J by 4 bases, with 8 bases between the two germline ends. The CDR3 totals 13 residues. CDR3 coding DNA: TGTGCCAGCTCACCAAATGCGGGAGAGACCCAGTACTTC. The encoded protein is CASSPNAGETQYF.

This chain joins TRBV28 and TRBJ1-4; D unresolved. The CDR3 extends over 12 amino acids. The V end lost 6 bases, the J end lost 8 bases, and 10 bases lay between the germline ends. CDR1 is MDHEN, CDR2 SYDVKM, per germline. Written as DNA, the CDR3 is TGTGCCAGCAGACAATCCAGCGAAAAACTGTTTTTT. It translates to CASRQSSEKLFF.

The chain employs TRBV27 and TRBJ2-7; D is undetermined. Trimming took off 2 bases at V and 5 bases at J, with 7 bases between the two ends. The CDR3 spans 12 residues. Germline V gene lookup returns CDR1 MNHEY and CDR2 SMNVEV (reference sequence). CDR3 in amino acids: CASSLIGDEQYF. The CDR3 DNA reads TGTGCCAGCAGTTTAATCGGAGACGAGCAGTACTTC.

This sequence joins TRBV7-9 and TRBJ2-3, with 8 bases lining up with TRBD1. Per the germline V gene, CDR1 is SEHNR and CDR2 is FQNEAQ (reference sequence). V shed 5 bases and J 3 bases; nucleotides not matched to a gene: 13. The CDR3 is 17 residues long. In DNA form, the CDR3 reads TGTGCCAGCAGCCGAGGACAGGGAGGAAGCAGAACAGATACGCAGTATTTT. It codes for CASSRGQGGSRTDTQYF.

This clone was seen only once. This rearrangement joins TRBV6-1 to TRBJ2-5; TRBD1 aligns across 7 bases. CDR1 is MNHNS, CDR2 SASEGT, per germline. The junction had 9 bases not matched to a gene; V was cut back by 4 bases and J by 4 bases. The length of the CDR3 is 15 residues. The DNA of the CDR3 is TGTGCCAGCAGTGTGGCCGCGACAGGGACAGAGACCCAGTACTTC. Protein sequence: CASSVAATGTETQYF.

The chain employs TRBV18 and TRBJ1-3; unclear D gene. The CDR3 length is 14 residues. The V gene lost 2 bases and the J gene lost 1 base, with 6 bases spanning the gap. Germline CDR1 KGHSH, CDR2 LQKENI. CDR3: CASSPGVSGNTIYF. The CDR3 DNA reads TGTGCCAGCTCACCAGGGGTTTCTGGAAACACCATATATTTT.

The chain joins TRBV13 to TRBJ2-7; no definite D call. V was trimmed by 5 bases and J by 4 bases, leaving 12 bases between them. Germline-derived CDR1 and CDR2 are PRHDT and FYEKMQ (reference sequence). This CDR3 comprises 13 residues. The DNA for the CDR3 is TGTGCCAGCAGCCTCATGGGTCCGTACGAGCAGTACTTC. Amino acids: CASSLMGPYEQYF.

The V and J genes are TRBV14 and TRBJ1-1; a possible D gene is TRBD1 (5 bases). The V end lost 1 base, the J end lost 4 bases, and 10 bases lay between the germline ends. This CDR3 has 14 residues. Per the germline V gene, CDR1 is SGHDN and CDR2 is FVKESK. The CDR3 is CASSQVVGTTEAFF. The CDR3 coding sequence is TGTGCCAGCAGCCAAGTCGTGGGGACCACTGAAGCTTTCTTT. The variable domain in full, with the rest retrieved from reference TRBV14 and TRBJ1-1, is EAGVTQFPSHSVIEKGQTVTLRCDPISGHDNLYWYRRVMGKEIKFLLHFVKESKQDESGMPNNRFLAERTGGTYSTLKVQPAELEDSGVYFCASSQVVGTTEAFFGQGTRLTVV.

The genes are TRBV29-1 and TRBJ2-5, with TRBD1 as a possible D gene (5 bases). V was pared by 4 bases and J by 5 bases, with 8 bases between. CDR1 is SQVTM, CDR2 ANQGSEA, per germline. CDR3 length: 11 residues. CDR3 in DNA: TGCAGCGTTGGACAGCCCGAGACCCAGTACTTC. Translated: CSVGQPETQYF.

A single count supports this clone. The chain links TRBV18 to TRBJ2-6; 8 bases agree with TRBD1. Germline V gene data show CDR1 as KGHSH and CDR2 as LQKENI. This CDR3 has 19 residues. J lost 0 bases, V lost 2 bases, and 9 bases had no gene match. The CDR3 DNA follows: TGTGCCAGCTCACCAGCGCCGGGACAGGTTCCCTCTGGGGCCAACGTCCTGACTTTC. Translation: CASSPAPGQVPSGANVLTF.

The rearrangement links TRBV11-1 to TRBJ1-1; D gene uncertain. There are 14 residues in the CDR3. CDR1 is SGHAT, CDR2 FQDESV, per germline (reference sequence). V shed 2 bases and J shed 3 bases, with 10 bases lying between them. The CDR3 loop is CASSLRAEDTEAFF. The CDR3 DNA follows: TGTGCCAGCAGCTTAAGAGCGGAGGACACTGAAGCTTTCTTT.

As concerns this clone: Other DNA sequences in the same sample also yield this CDR3. This rearrangement joins TRBV5-1 to TRBJ2-7; no clear D. Looked up from germline, CDR1 is SGHRS and CDR2 is YFSETQ. CDR3 length equals 11 residues. Trimming cost V 3 bases and J 7 bases, with 8 bases left between them. CDR3 DNA: TGCGCCAGCAGCTCGGGTATTGAGCAGTACTTC. This sequence encodes CASSSGIEQYF.

On this clone: A junction boundary mismatches the germline segment, possibly from a read error. The chain employs TRBV18 and TRBJ2-4, with 7 bases fitting TRBD2. Germline V lookup: CDR1 KGHSH, CDR2 LQKENI. The length of the CDR3 is 13 residues. The CDR3 DNA reads TGTGCCAGCTCACCACCGGGGAGGGGCGCTTATAGCTTC. This encodes CASSPPGRGAYSF.

The rearrangement uses TRBV7-6 and TRBJ2-3, with 8 nucleotides matching TRBD1. The CDR3 runs 16 residues. CDR1 is SGHVS, CDR2 FNYEAQ, per germline. V shed 3 bases, J shed 3 bases, and the junction held 8 bases outside the gene matches. CDR3 sequence (DNA): TGTGCCAGCAGCTTGGGGGCGGACAGGGTAACAGATACGCAGTATTTT. Residues: CASSLGADRVTDTQYF.

This rearrangement joins TRBV23-1 to TRBJ2-6; D gene uncertain. TRBV23-1 is an ORF; its function is uncertain. V shed 2 bases and J shed 0 bases, with 17 bases lying between them. CDR3 length equals 19 residues. The CDR3 sequence is CASSQPNHQTGSGANVLTF. In nucleotides, the CDR3 is TGCGCCAGCAGTCAACCAAATCACCAGACGGGCTCTGGGGCCAACGTCCTGACTTTC.

In this sample, this clone is medium-sized. The chain combines TRBV5-5 with TRBJ2-7, with D possibly matching TRBD2 (7 bases). Germline CDR1 SGHKS, CDR2 YYEKEE (reference sequence). The ends were cut back, 1 base at V and 0 bases at J, with 14 bases in the middle. The CDR3 extends over 16 amino acids. Here the CDR3 reads CASSLLLGGASYEQYF. As DNA, the CDR3 is TGTGCCAGCAGCTTGCTACTTGGGGGGGCCTCCTACGAGCAGTACTTC.

The rearrangement uses TRBV5-1 and TRBJ2-1, with 10 bases lining up with TRBD2. The CDR3 loop spans 15 amino acids. V shed 0 bases, J shed 5 bases, and the junction held 2 bases outside the gene matches. The germline CDR1 and CDR2 sequences are SGHRS and YFSETQ. CDR3 nucleotide sequence: TGCGCCAGCAGCTTGGTTACTAGCGGGAACAATGAGCAGTTCTTC. It is translated as CASSLVTSGNNEQFF.

The J gene is TRBJ2-3, the V gene TRBV7-3; the D is unclear. The CDR3 length is 14 residues. Trimming shortened V by 2 bases and J by 9 bases, and 15 bases separated the two germline ends. Germline assignment: CDR1 SGHTA and CDR2 FQGTGA. CDR3 loop: CASSLFSVETTQYF. The CDR3 coding sequence is TGTGCCAGCAGCTTATTCTCAGTCGAGACGACGCAGTATTTT.

The V gene is TRBV7-2, the J gene TRBJ2-3, with unresolved D. CDR3 length: 14 amino acids. Trimming removed 2 bases from V and 0 bases from J, with 6 bases in between. The germline V gene encodes CDR1 SGHTA and CDR2 FQGNSA. The DNA of the CDR3 is TGTGCCAGCAGCTTATTCGGGAGCACAGATACGCAGTATTTT. This translates into CASSLFGSTDTQYF. Using reference TRBV7-2 and TRBJ2-3 for the parts outside the CDR3, the full variable domain is GAGVSQSPSNKVTEKGKDVELRCDPISGHTALYWYRQSLGQGLEFLIYFQGNSAPDKSGLPSDRFSAERTGGSVSTLTIQRTQQEDSAVYLCASSLFGSTDTQYFGPGTRLTVL.

The V and J genes are TRBV30 and TRBJ2-7; D unresolved. With 5 bases removed from V and 3 bases from J, the gap between germline ends came to 14 bases. The CDR3 is 13 residues long. The germline V gene has CDR1 GTSNPN and CDR2 SVGIG (reference sequence). CDR3 amino acids: CAWGYGPFYEQYF. Written as DNA, the CDR3 is TGTGCCTGGGGTTACGGCCCCTTCTACGAGCAGTACTTC.

This sequence joins TRBV4-3 and TRBJ2-2, with a weak D call TRBD2 (5 bases). The germline CDR1 and CDR2 sequences are LGHNA and YSLEER. V lost 0 bases and J 5 bases, leaving 13 bases between the germline ends. The CDR3 has 16 amino acids. CDR3 bases: TGCGCCAGCAGCCAAGATCTGGGTTCGGGGACCGGGGAGCTGTTTTTT. Translated: CASSQDLGSGTGELFF.

V gene TRBV7-2 combines with J gene TRBJ1-5; a weak D match, TRBD1 (6 bases). The CDR3 has 14 amino acids. The germline V gene encodes CDR1 SGHTA and CDR2 FQGNSA. V was cut by 5 bases and J by 5 bases, with 13 bases left in between. The CDR3 coding sequence is TGTGCCAGCAGCCCCCGAAGGGGGGATCAGCCCCAGCATTTT. Translation gives CASSPRRGDQPQHF.

This clone was picked up a small number of times. The CDR3: CASSETPRTSQNEQYF. The CDR3 coding sequence is TGTGCCAGCAGTGAAACCCCGAGGACTAGCCAAAACGAGCAGTACTTC. The chain recombines TRBV2 with TRBJ2-7; 8 nucleotides match TRBD2. The CDR3 is made up of 16 amino acids. Trimming at V came to 2 bases and at J to 5 bases, leaving 11 bases not matched to a gene. CDR1 is SNHLY and CDR2 is FYNNEI in the germline V gene.